The rows below give T cell receptor beta chains drawn from one sample of a study of cytomegalovirus exposure and HLA in healthy donors. Repertoires were generated with immunoSEQ multiplex PCR, while TCRdb's copy carries only in-frame clones and drops some. Here the sample spans about 98,000 clones, roughly 90% being singletons. The specimen sequenced was PBMCs. Every receptor here comes from a man aged 18-30 years in good health and CMV-seropositive. Each CDR3 is given with its conserved first and last residue. The D gene is left open where the match is weak. Clone size is shown for a subset of rows, as once, few, many or a class of expanded clone.

clone_size	d_call	v_call	j_call	cdr3_nt	cdr3_aa
.	TRBD2	TRBV5-4	TRBJ2-3	TGTGCCAGCAGCCTGGGACTATATACAGATACGCAGTATTTT	CASSLGLYTDTQYF
.	TRBD2	TRBV9	TRBJ2-2	TGTGCCAGCAGCCTGCATAGCGGGAGTGTCACCGGGGAGCTGTTTTTT	CASSLHSGSVTGELFF
.	TRBD1	TRBV5-6	TRBJ2-7	TGTGCCAGCAGCTGGGACAGGGCCTACGAGCAGTACTTC	CASSWDRAYEQYF
.	TRBD1	TRBV7-2	TRBJ1-6	TGTGCCAGCAGCCACGGACAGGGGAATTCTTCACCCCTCCACTTT	CASSHGQGNSSPLHF
.	TRBD1	TRBV6-1	TRBJ1-1	TGTGCCAGCAGTGGAGATACAGGGGGCGAGGAGGAAGCTTTCTTT	CASSGDTGGEEEAFF
.	TRBD1	TRBV10-2	TRBJ1-1	TGCGCCAGCAGCCCCGGGACAGCGCGGAACACTGAAGCTTTCTTT	CASSPGTARNTEAFF
few	TRBD1	TRBV6-6	TRBJ2-5	TGTGCCAGCAGCAACAGGGGGCCTAACCAAGAGACCCAGTACTTC	CASSNRGPNQETQYF
.	.	TRBV2	TRBJ1-4	TGTGCCAGCAGGGGACAACAGGGTGAAAAACTGTTTTTT	CASRGQQGEKLFF
.	.	TRBV7-2	TRBJ2-7	TGTGCCAGCAGCACCCTAGCTGGCGAGCAGTACTTC	CASSTLAGEQYF
.	.	TRBV5-4	TRBJ2-3	TGTGCCGGCCGGGAGCCGAGCACAGATACGCAGTATTTT	CAGREPSTDTQYF
.	TRBD1	TRBV7-8	TRBJ2-3	TGTGCCAGCAGCTTAGCACTAGGGGGCAGGTCATATACGCAGTATTTT	CASSLALGGRSYTQYF
.	.	TRBV27	TRBJ2-3	TGTGCCAGCAGATCCAGGGGCACAGATACGCAGTATTTT	CASRSRGTDTQYF
.	.	TRBV11-3	TRBJ2-7	TGTGCCAGCAGCTTAACGTCAGGGGCCCCCTACGAGCAGTACTTC	CASSLTSGAPYEQYF
.	TRBD1	TRBV6-4	TRBJ2-2	TGTGCCAGCAGTCCGACAGGGGGCACCGGGGAGCTGTTTTTT	CASSPTGGTGELFF
.	.	TRBV4-3	TRBJ2-3	TGCGCCAGCAGCCGGCGGACTTCTCAGGATACGCAGTATTTT	CASSRRTSQDTQYF